The 29 T cell receptor beta chains below were found in one sample sequenced in a study of regulatory T cells in long-lasting Graves disease. This sample's time point: newly diagnosed GD, antithyroid drugs for less than 3 months. RNA isolated from PBMCs was used to make the TCR library. Building the TCR beta libraries relied on iRepertoire HTBI primers, and CDR3 regions underwent Arm-PCR. MiXCR was run by TCRdb on the multiplex PCR reads, yielding one entry per CDR3 protein. The sample lists around 400,000 distinct CDR3 sequences, around 15% occurring once. Source: peripheral blood mononuclear cells (PBMCs), taken at new diagnosis, from a patient treated with antithyroid drugs. The source of these receptors is a female donor with Graves disease.

This clonotype was seen a few times. The chain employs TRBV27 and TRBJ2-7; no reliable D call. The V gene's germline CDR1 is MNHEY and CDR2 SMNVEV (reference sequence). The length of the CDR3 is 12 residues. With 1 base removed from V and 3 bases from J, the gap between germline ends came to 4 bases. CDR3 bases: TGTGCCAGCAGTTTATTCGGCTACGAGCAGTACTTC. Translating gives CASSLFGYEQYF.

A few counts support this clonotype. CDR3 region: CASSLSSQYEQYF. CDR3 sequence (DNA): TGTGCCAGCAGTTTATCTTCGCAATACGAGCAGTACTTC. The chain employs TRBV28 and TRBJ2-7, with unresolved D. From germline, CDR1 is MDHEN and CDR2 SYDVKM. Trimming left V 1 base short and J 4 bases short, with 8 bases between. The CDR3 covers 13 residues.

Worth noting for this clonotype: This may arise from a read error, as a much more abundant clone is one base away. This rearrangement joins TRBV10-3 to TRBJ2-1, with TRBD2 matching over 13 bases. The J call is uncertain, as TRBJ2-5 better fits the DNA end. Germline V gene lookup returns CDR1 ENHRY and CDR2 SYGVKD. There are 17 residues in the CDR3. The CDR3 is CAVSEGLAGYGVETQYF. The CDR3 DNA reads TGTGCCGTCAGTGAGGGACTAGCGGGATATGGAGTGGAGACCCAGTACTTC.

In this sample, this clonotype turned up a few times. This chain uses TRBV24-1 with TRBJ2-5, with 7 bases that match TRBD1. The trim removed 3 bases at V and 5 bases at J, leaving 14 bases unmatched. Germline-derived CDR1 and CDR2 are KGHDR and SFDVKD. The CDR3 spans 17 residues. The CDR3 DNA sequence: TGTGCCACCAGTGATCCACCGACAGGGCGAAGAGGGGAGACCCAGTACTTC. This codes for CATSDPPTGRRGETQYF.

This clonotype was seen ten or more times. The rearrangement uses TRBV20-1 and TRBJ1-1, with D possibly being TRBD1 (5 bases). V was pared by 5 bases and J by 7 bases, with 14 bases between. Germline V lookup: CDR1 DFQATT, CDR2 SNEGSKA (reference sequence). The CDR3 loop spans 12 amino acids. The CDR3 DNA reads TGCAGTGCTCCCGACAGAGAACGTGAAGCTTTCTTT. It is translated as CSAPDREREAFF.

This clonotype was observed many times. The V gene is TRBV5-1, the J gene TRBJ2-3, with 9 bases fitting TRBD2. V was pared by 3 bases and J by 0 bases, with 2 bases of the junction left unmatched. CDR1 SGHRS and CDR2 YFSETQ come from the germline V gene. This CDR3 comprises 15 residues. For the CDR3, the DNA is TGCGCCAGCAGCTCTAGCGGGATGAGCACAGATACGCAGTATTTT. Its translation is CASSSSGMSTDTQYF.

This clonotype was seen a few times. V and J are TRBV7-9 and TRBJ1-1; D might be TRBD1 (5 bases). The CDR3 runs to 18 residues. V was clipped by 8 bases and J by 1 base, with 26 bases between them. Germline-derived CDR1 and CDR2 are SEHNR and FQNEAQ (reference sequence). The CDR3 DNA is TGTGCCAGCTCACCACGGGCGACGCCAGGGAACGGGAACACTGAAGCTTTCTTT. This sequence encodes CASSPRATPGNGNTEAFF.

In its sample, this clonotype was seen a few times. The chain joins TRBV11-2 to TRBJ2-5; the D call may be TRBD1 or TRBD2 (7 bases each). The CDR3 has 14 residues. Germline-derived CDR1 and CDR2 are SGHAT and FQNNGV. V lost 5 bases to trimming and J lost 5 bases, with 15 bases between them. DNA for the CDR3: TGTGCCAGCAGCCCCCTCAGGGGGGGGGAGACCCAGTACTTC. It is translated as CASSPLRGGETQYF.

The J gene is TRBJ2-1, the V gene TRBV29-1, with D possibly being TRBD2 (7 bases). V lost 2 bases to trimming and J lost 4 bases, with 12 bases between them. The CDR3 runs 14 residues. The germline gives CDR1 SQVTM, CDR2 ANQGSEA. The CDR3 coding sequence is TGCAGCGTTGAAAGCAGGGGACTATACAATGAGCAGTTCTTC. The encoded protein is CSVESRGLYNEQFF.

The rearrangement joins TRBV2 to TRBJ2-3, with 12 bases lining up with TRBD2. Germline V gives CDR1 SNHLY, CDR2 FYNNEI. Trimming removed 8 bases from V and 7 bases from J; junction bases left unmatched: 7. CDR3 size: 14 residues. DNA for the CDR3: TGTGCCAGCTGTCTAGCGGGGGGGCCAAATACGCAGTATTTT. As protein: CASCLAGGPNTQYF.

This clonotype was counted a few times. V usage is TRBV19 and J usage is TRBJ1-5; no clear D. From germline, CDR1 is LNHDA and CDR2 SQIVND (reference sequence). The CDR3 runs to 16 residues. V gave up 5 bases and J gave up 0 bases, with 14 bases separating them. This CDR3 is CASSDKSRYSNQPQHF. The DNA of the CDR3 is TGTGCCAGTAGTGATAAGTCTCGCTATAGCAATCAGCCCCAGCATTTT.

The sample holds a few counts of this clonotype. The chain carries TRBV27 and TRBJ1-5, with D unclear. The CDR3 covers 13 residues. Trimming stripped 6 bases from V and 0 bases from J, with 6 bases between. CDR1 is MNHEY, CDR2 SMNVEV, per germline (reference sequence). CDR3 nucleotide sequence: TGTGCCAGCAGGTACAATAGCAATCAGCCCCAGCATTTT. Translated: CASRYNSNQPQHF.

Worth noting for this clonotype: One end of the junction does not line up with germline, which may come from a read error. CDR3 bases: TGCGCCAGCAGACAAGGACAGGGTTGGAATGAAAAACTGTTTTTT. This encodes CASRQGQGWNEKLFF. V and J are TRBV4-1 and TRBJ1-4; the match to TRBD1 covers 8 bases. CDR3 length: 15 amino acids. The germline CDR1 and CDR2 sequences are MGHRA and YSYEKL.

This rearrangement joins TRBV29-1 to TRBJ2-7; TRBD1 aligns across 7 bases. The CDR3 extends over 12 amino acids. From germline, CDR1 is SQVTM and CDR2 ANQGSEA. With V trimmed by 6 bases and J by 6 bases, 8 bases remained unmatched. For the CDR3, the DNA is TGCAGCGTCCTTGGGACAGACTGCGAGCAGTACTTC. This codes for CSVLGTDCEQYF.

V gene TRBV9 combines with J gene TRBJ1-2; TRBD1 agrees at 7 bases. There are 15 residues in the CDR3. CDR1 and CDR2 (germline): SGDLS, YYNGEE. Trimming removed 5 bases from V and 2 bases from J; junction bases left unmatched: 9. CDR3 residues: CASSEGDSGNYGYTF. The CDR3 nucleotides read TGTGCCAGCAGTGAAGGGGACAGTGGGAACTATGGCTACACCTTC. Complete variable domain (other parts from reference TRBV9 and TRBJ1-2): DSGVTQTPKHLITATGQRVTLRCSPRSGDLSVYWYQQSLDQGLQFLIQYYNGEERAKGNILERFSAQQFPDLHSELNLSSLELGDSALYFCASSEGDSGNYGYTFGSGTRLTVV.

In its sample, this clonotype was seen many times. The chain couples TRBV6-5 to TRBJ1-2, with D possibly being TRBD1 (5 bases). The V end was cut by 0 bases, the J end by 2 bases, with 10 bases between. Germline V lookup: CDR1 MNHEY, CDR2 SVGAGI. The CDR3 has 15 amino acids. CDR3 in DNA: TGTGCCAGCAGTTACTCCTTAGGGGACAACTATGGCTACACCTTC. This translates into CASSYSLGDNYGYTF.

This clonotype was counted at least ten times. V gene TRBV5-4 combines with J gene TRBJ2-1, with unresolved D. CDR3 length: 15 amino acids. V lost 0 bases, J lost 0 bases, and 7 bases lay in between. CDR1 is SGHNT, CDR2 YYREEE, per germline (reference sequence). CDR3 residues: CASSLGTDSYNEQFF. CDR3 nucleotides: TGTGCCAGCAGCTTGGGTACGGACTCCTACAATGAGCAGTTCTTC.

This chain connects TRBV4-1 to TRBJ2-1, with D tentatively TRBD1 or TRBD2 (5 bases each). V was shortened by 4 bases and J by 6 bases, with 19 bases between the two germline ends. The CDR3 totals 16 residues. Germline V gene lookup returns CDR1 MGHRA and CDR2 YSYEKL. The CDR3 here is CASSPRLGPYINEQFF. The CDR3 DNA follows: TGCGCCAGCAGCCCCCGGCTGGGACCCTATATCAATGAGCAGTTCTTC.

This clonotype was counted many times. The rearrangement uses TRBV3-1 and TRBJ1-1; the match to TRBD1 covers 11 bases. V lost 4 bases to trimming and J lost 5 bases; unmatched junction nucleotides: 9. Looked up from germline, CDR1 is LGHDT and CDR2 is YNNKEL (reference sequence). The CDR3 totals 16 residues. This chain's CDR3 is CASSRRTGGSVTEAFF. In DNA, the CDR3 is TGTGCCAGCAGCCGGAGGACAGGGGGCTCCGTAACTGAAGCTTTCTTT.

This clonotype was seen at least ten times. This rearrangement joins TRBV30 to TRBJ1-3, with 9 bases aligning to TRBD1. V was pared by 7 bases and J by 0 bases, with 10 bases of the junction left unmatched. This CDR3 is 16 amino acids long. Germline loops: CDR1 GTSNPN, CDR2 SVGIG (reference sequence). The CDR3 sequence is CASGTGSIPSGNTIYF. The CDR3 nucleotides read TGTGCCTCCGGGACAGGGAGCATACCCTCTGGAAACACCATATATTTT.

This clonotype has a count of ten or more. The chain couples TRBV20-1 to TRBJ2-7, with 12 bases that match TRBD2. The CDR3 runs to 16 residues. Trimming cost V 1 base and J 3 bases; bases outside gene matches: 7. Germline-derived CDR1 and CDR2 are DFQATT and SNEGSKA (reference sequence). The CDR3 spells CSARGLAGEAGYEQYF. CDR3 in DNA: TGCAGTGCTAGAGGACTAGCGGGAGAAGCCGGCTACGAGCAGTACTTC.

This clonotype has more than one count but fewer than ten. The chain carries TRBV29-1 and TRBJ1-2; D unresolved. V lost 3 bases to trimming and J lost 9 bases, with 11 bases between them. The CDR3 consists of 11 residues. CDR1 and CDR2 from the germline V gene are SQVTM and ANQGSEA. CDR3 coding DNA: TGCAGCGTTGAGATTGACCGAAGCTACACCTTC. This codes for CSVEIDRSYTF.

This clonotype was detected a few times. The chain recombines TRBV7-6 with TRBJ1-6; D is possibly TRBD1 (5 bases). The V and J ends lost 1 base and 5 bases respectively, with 12 bases between them. Per the germline V gene, CDR1 is SGHVS and CDR2 is FNYEAQ. This CDR3 spans 16 amino acids. CDR3 region: CASSLDRQGNNSPLHF. In DNA form, the CDR3 reads TGTGCCAGCAGCTTAGATAGGCAGGGTAATAATTCACCCCTCCACTTT.

The chain has TRBV19 and TRBJ2-1, with TRBD1 identical over 7 bases. The V gene's germline CDR1 is LNHDA and CDR2 SQIVND (reference sequence). Trimming at V came to 4 bases and at J to 4 bases, leaving 1 base not matched to a gene. The CDR3 length is 13 residues. The CDR3 loop is CASSRTGYNEQFF. CDR3 bases: TGTGCCAGTAGTAGGACAGGATACAATGAGCAGTTCTTC.

The chain links TRBV12-3 or TRBV12-4 to TRBJ2-1, with D perhaps matching TRBD2 (5 bases). Trimming took off 6 bases at V and 8 bases at J, with 14 bases between the two ends. The CDR3 is 13 amino acids. CDR3 DNA: TGTGCCAGCAGCCGGTTGGAGGCACATGAGCAGTTCTTC. This gives the protein CASSRLEAHEQFF.

This clonotype was found many times. The rearrangement links TRBV2 to TRBJ1-1; 7 bases agree with TRBD1. V shed 7 bases and J 6 bases; nucleotides not matched to a gene: 5. In germline, CDR1 is SNHLY, CDR2 FYNNEI. The CDR3 is 12 residues long. The CDR3, as DNA: TGTGCCAGCAATTACAGGGGCGCTGAAGCTTTCTTT. It is translated as CASNYRGAEAFF.

Remarks on this clonotype: A much larger clone differs from this one at a single base, so this may be a read error. V is TRBV5-4 and J is TRBJ1-2; D might be TRBD1 (5 bases). The CDR3 consists of 15 residues. From germline, CDR1 is SGHNT and CDR2 YYREEE (reference sequence). The germline V and J ends were trimmed by 6 bases and 10 bases, with 25 bases remaining between them. The CDR3 spells CASTLGDSASRDYTF. CDR3 DNA sequence: TGTGCCAGCACCTTAGGGGACTCCGCCTCTCGTGACTACACCTTC.

As regards this clonotype: With a much larger clone just one base away, this may be a read error. This rearrangement joins TRBV2 to TRBJ1-1, with unresolved D. Trimming pared 5 bases from V and 0 bases from J, leaving 4 bases between. Germline V lookup: CDR1 SNHLY, CDR2 FYNNEI. There are 12 residues in the CDR3. The CDR3 nucleotides are TGTGCCAGCAGTATCATGAACACTGAAGCTTTCTTT. This sequence encodes CASSIMNTEAFF.

This clonotype was seen ten or more times. This sequence joins TRBV5-1 and TRBJ1-4; unclear D gene. CDR3 size: 15 residues. The germline gives CDR1 SGHRS, CDR2 YFSETQ. V was trimmed by 2 bases and J by 3 bases, leaving 11 bases between them. CDR3 amino acids: CASSLNTASNEKLFF. The CDR3 region has the DNA TGCGCCAGCAGCTTAAATACAGCTTCTAATGAAAAACTGTTTTTT. The full variable domain, with the rest looked up from reference TRBV5-1 and TRBJ1-4, is KAGVTQTPRYLIKTRGQQVTLSCSPISGHRSVSWYQQTPGQGLQFLFEYFSETQRNKGNFPGRFSGRQFSNSRSEMNVSTLELGDSALYLCASSLNTASNEKLFFGSGTQLSVL.